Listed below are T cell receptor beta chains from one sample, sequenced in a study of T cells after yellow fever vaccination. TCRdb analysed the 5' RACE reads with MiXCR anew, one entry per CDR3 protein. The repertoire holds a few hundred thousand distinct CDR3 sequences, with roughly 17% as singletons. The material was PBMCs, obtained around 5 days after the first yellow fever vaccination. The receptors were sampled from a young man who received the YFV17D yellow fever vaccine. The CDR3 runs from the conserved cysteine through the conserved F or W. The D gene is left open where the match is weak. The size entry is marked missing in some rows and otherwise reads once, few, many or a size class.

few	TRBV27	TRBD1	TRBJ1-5	CASSFQGAPGQPQHF	TGTGCCAGCAGTTTCCAGGGGGCGCCGGGTCAGCCCCAGCATTTT
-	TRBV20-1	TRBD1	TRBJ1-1	CSVRDRGPGGAFF	TGCAGTGTGCGGGACAGGGGGCCCGGCGGGGCTTTCTTT
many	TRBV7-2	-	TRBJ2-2	CASSRTGTVNTGELFF	TGTGCCAGCAGCAGAACCGGGACGGTGAACACCGGGGAGCTGTTTTTT
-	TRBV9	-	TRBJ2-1	CASSVDGGPLDEQFF	TGTGCCAGCAGCGTAGACGGGGGGCCCCTCGATGAGCAGTTCTTC
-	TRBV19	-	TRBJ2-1	CASSTPRLSSYNEQFF	TGTGCCAGTAGTACCCCCAGACTAAGCTCCTACAATGAGCAGTTCTTC
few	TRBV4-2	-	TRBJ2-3	CASNQVSDTDTQYF	TGTGCCAGCAACCAAGTCAGCGACACAGATACGCAGTATTTT
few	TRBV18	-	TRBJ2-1	CASSPPTDNEQFF	TGTGCCAGCTCACCACCGACCGACAATGAGCAGTTCTTC
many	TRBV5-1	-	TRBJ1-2	CASSLSGSYGYTF	TGCGCCAGCAGCTTGTCAGGGAGCTATGGCTACACCTTC
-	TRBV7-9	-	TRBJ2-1	CASSLALTGYEQFF	TGTGCCAGCAGCTTAGCGCTAACCGGCTATGAGCAGTTCTTC
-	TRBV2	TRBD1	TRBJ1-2	CASSGTGAHYGYTF	TGTGCCAGCAGTGGGACAGGGGCTCACTATGGCTACACCTTC
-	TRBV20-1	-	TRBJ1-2	CSARAGVTWGGYTF	TGCAGTGCTAGAGCGGGTGTTACATGGGGGGGCTACACCTTC
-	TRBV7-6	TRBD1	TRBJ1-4	CASSLGQGMGEKLFF	TGTGCCAGCAGCTTAGGACAGGGAATGGGGGAAAAACTGTTTTTT
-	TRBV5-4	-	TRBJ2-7	CASSLIGNEQYF	TGTGCCAGCAGCTTGATAGGGAACGAGCAGTACTTC
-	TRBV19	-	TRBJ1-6	CASSRRDLVALHF	TGTGCCAGTAGTCGTCGGGATCTTGTCGCCCTCCACTTT
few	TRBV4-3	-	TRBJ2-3	CASSQHTDTQYF	TGCGCCAGCAGCCAACACACAGATACGCAGTATTTT
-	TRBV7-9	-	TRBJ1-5	CASSFASPPQHF	TGTGCCAGCAGCTTCGCGAGCCCTCCCCAGCATTTT
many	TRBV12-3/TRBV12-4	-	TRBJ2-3	CASSILGLSGWTQYF	TGTGCCAGCAGTATCCTAGGACTAAGTGGTTGGACGCAGTATTTT
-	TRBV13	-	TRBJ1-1	CASVWGRGSTEAFF	TGTGCCAGCGTATGGGGCAGGGGATCCACTGAAGCTTTCTTT
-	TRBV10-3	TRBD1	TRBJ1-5	CAISESGQGNQPQHF	TGTGCCATCAGTGAGTCGGGACAGGGAAATCAGCCCCAGCATTTT
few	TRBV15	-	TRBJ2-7	CATGTETYEQYF	TGTGCCACCGGGACCGAGACCTACGAGCAGTACTTC
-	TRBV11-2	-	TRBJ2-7	CASSFLLAYEQYF	TGTGCCAGCAGCTTTTTGCTGGCTTACGAGCAGTACTTC
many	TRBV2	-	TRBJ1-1	CASTMVLNTEAFF	TGTGCCAGCACTATGGTCCTGAACACTGAAGCTTTCTTT
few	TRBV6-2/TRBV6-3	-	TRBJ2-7	CASSGLLGEQYF	TGTGCCAGCAGTGGACTTCTCGGCGAGCAGTACTTC
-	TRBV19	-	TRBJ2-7	CASSMAIFLYEQYF	TGTGCCAGTAGTATGGCCATCTTCCTCTACGAGCAGTACTTC
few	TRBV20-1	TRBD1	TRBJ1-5	CSATGQGSPNQPQHF	TGCAGTGCCACGGGACAGGGCTCCCCAAATCAGCCCCAGCATTTT
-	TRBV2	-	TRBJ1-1	CETRDPVGDTEAFF	TGTGAAACCCGGGACCCCGTGGGGGACACTGAAGCTTTCTTT
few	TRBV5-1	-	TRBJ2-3	CASSLDVDVTDTQYF	TGCGCCAGCAGCTTGGATGTAGACGTCACAGATACGCAGTATTTT
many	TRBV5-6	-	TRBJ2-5	CASSQLAGQETQYF	TGTGCCAGCAGCCAGTTGGCGGGGCAAGAGACCCAGTACTTC
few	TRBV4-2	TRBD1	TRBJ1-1	CASSPDRGMNTEAFF	TGTGCCAGCAGCCCGGACAGGGGAATGAACACTGAAGCTTTCTTT
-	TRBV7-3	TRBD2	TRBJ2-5	CASSRTSGRETQYF	TGTGCCAGCAGCCGGACTAGCGGTAGAGAGACCCAGTACTTC